This TCR beta chain was captured by sequencing in a study of blood T cell repertoires in COVID-19. The wider study: Whether acute or convalescent, the COVID-19 samples came from the United States, Italy and Spain.

The repertoire was sequenced with immunoSEQ multiplex PCR; TCRdb's copy has only in-frame clones and lacks some. Among approximately 100,000 clones, around nine tenths were seen once, and the ten largest hold about 19%. Trimming took off 0 bases at V and 6 bases at J, with 9 bases between the two ends. Germline V lookup: CDR1 SGHVS, CDR2 FQNEAQ. The CDR3 extends over 13 amino acids. The J gene is TRBJ2-7, the V gene TRBV7-8; D perhaps matches TRBD2 (5 bases). This receptor was taken from a human donor with acute or convalescent COVID-19. The donor label of this sample is uncertain. Sequenced material: peripheral blood. The CDR3 nucleotides are TGTGCCAGCAGCTTAGCGGGAGCTGCCGAGCAGTACTTC. Its protein product is CASSLAGAAEQYF. Looking up the rest from reference TRBV7-8 and TRBJ2-7 gives the full variable domain: GAGVSQSPRYKVAKRGQDVALRCDPISGHVSLFWYQQALGQGPEFLTYFQNEAQLDKSGLPSDRFFAERPEGSVSTLKIQRTQQEDSAVYLCASSLAGAAEQYFGPGTRLTVT.